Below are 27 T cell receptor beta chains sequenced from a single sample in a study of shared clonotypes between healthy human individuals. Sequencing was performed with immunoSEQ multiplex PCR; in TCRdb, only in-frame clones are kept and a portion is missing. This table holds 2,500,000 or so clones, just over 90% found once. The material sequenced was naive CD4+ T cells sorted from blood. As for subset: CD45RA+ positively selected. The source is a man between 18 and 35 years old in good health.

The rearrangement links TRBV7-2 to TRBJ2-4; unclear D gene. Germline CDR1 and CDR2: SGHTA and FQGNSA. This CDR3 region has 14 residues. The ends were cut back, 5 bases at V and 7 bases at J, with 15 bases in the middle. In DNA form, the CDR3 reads TGTGCCAGCAGCCCAGCCGGCATTGGGAACATTCAGTACTTC. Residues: CASSPAGIGNIQYF.

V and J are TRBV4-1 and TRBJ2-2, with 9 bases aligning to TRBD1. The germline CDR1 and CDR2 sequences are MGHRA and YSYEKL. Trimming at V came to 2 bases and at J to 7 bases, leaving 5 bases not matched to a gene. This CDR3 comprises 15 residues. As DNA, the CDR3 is TGCGCCAGCAGCCAACCGACAGGGGGGGGCGGGGAGCTGTTTTTT. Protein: CASSQPTGGGGELFF.

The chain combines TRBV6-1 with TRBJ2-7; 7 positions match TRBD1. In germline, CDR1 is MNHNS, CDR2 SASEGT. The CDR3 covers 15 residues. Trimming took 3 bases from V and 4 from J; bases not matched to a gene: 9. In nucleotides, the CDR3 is TGTGCCAGCAGTGAGCAGGGGGAAGGGACATACGAGCAGTACTTC. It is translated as CASSEQGEGTYEQYF.

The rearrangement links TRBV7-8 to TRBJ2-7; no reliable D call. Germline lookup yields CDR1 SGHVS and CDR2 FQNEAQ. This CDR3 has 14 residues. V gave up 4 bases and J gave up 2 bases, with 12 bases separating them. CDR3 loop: CASSSRDSTYEQYF. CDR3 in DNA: TGTGCCAGCAGCTCGCGTGACTCTACCTACGAGCAGTACTTC.

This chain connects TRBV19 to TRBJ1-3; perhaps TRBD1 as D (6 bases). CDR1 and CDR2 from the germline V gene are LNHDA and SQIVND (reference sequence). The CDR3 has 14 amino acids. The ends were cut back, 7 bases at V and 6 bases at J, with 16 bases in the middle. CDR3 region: CASIAQGYENTIYF. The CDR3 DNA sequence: TGTGCCAGTATCGCACAGGGCTATGAAAACACCATATATTTT.

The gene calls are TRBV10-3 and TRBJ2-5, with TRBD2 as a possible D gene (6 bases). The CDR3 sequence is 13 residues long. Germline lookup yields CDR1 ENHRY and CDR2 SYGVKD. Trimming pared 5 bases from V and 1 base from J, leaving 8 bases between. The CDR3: CAISSGGQETQYF. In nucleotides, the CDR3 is TGTGCCATCAGTTCCGGGGGCCAAGAGACCCAGTACTTC.

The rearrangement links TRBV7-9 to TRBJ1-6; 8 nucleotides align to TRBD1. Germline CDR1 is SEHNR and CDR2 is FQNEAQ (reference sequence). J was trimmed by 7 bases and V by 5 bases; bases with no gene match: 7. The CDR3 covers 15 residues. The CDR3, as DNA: TGTGCCAGCAGCCTCCGACAGGGGAGGAATTCACCCCTCCACTTT. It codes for CASSLRQGRNSPLHF.

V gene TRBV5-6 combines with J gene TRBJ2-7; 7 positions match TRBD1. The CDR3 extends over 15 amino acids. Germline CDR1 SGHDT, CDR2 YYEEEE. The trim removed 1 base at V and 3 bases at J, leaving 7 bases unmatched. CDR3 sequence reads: CASSLIDRDLYEQYF. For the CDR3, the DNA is TGTGCCAGCAGCTTGATCGACAGGGACCTCTACGAGCAGTACTTC. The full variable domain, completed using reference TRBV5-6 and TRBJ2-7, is DAGVTQSPTHLIKTRGQQVTLRCSPKSGHDTVSWYQQALGQGPQFIFQYYEEEERQRGNFPDRFSGHQFPNYSSELNVNALLLGDSALYLCASSLIDRDLYEQYFGPGTRLTVT.

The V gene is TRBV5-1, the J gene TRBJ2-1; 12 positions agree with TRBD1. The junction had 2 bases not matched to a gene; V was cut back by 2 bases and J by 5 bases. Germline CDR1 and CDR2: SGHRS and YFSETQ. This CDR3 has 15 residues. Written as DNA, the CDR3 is TGCGCCAGCAGCTTTGGGACAGGGGGCCACAATGAGCAGTTCTTC. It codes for CASSFGTGGHNEQFF.

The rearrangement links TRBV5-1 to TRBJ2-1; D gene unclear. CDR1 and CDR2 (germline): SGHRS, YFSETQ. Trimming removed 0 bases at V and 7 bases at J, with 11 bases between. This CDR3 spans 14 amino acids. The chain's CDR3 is CASSLDPNGNEQFF. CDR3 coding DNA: TGCGCCAGCAGCTTGGACCCTAATGGGAATGAGCAGTTCTTC.

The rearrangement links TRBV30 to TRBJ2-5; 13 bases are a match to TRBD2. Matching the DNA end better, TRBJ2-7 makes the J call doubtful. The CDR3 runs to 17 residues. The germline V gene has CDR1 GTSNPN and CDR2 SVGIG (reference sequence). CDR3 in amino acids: CAWSQRGTSGDSYEQYF. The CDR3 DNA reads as TGTGCCTGGAGTCAACGGGGGACTAGCGGGGACTCCTACGAGCAGTACTTC.

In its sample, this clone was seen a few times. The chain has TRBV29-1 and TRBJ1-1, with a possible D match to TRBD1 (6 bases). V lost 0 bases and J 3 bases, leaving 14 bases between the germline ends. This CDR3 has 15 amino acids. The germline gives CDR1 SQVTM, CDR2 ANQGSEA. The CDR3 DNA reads TGCAGCGTTGAAGACAAAGGGACATTCTACACTGAAGCTTTCTTT. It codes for CSVEDKGTFYTEAFF.

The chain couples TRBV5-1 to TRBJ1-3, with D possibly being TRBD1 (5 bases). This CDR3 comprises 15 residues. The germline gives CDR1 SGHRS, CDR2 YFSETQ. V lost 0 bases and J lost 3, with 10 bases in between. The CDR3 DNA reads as TGCGCCAGCAGCTTGGAGGGGATGGGTGGAAACACCATATATTTT. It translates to CASSLEGMGGNTIYF. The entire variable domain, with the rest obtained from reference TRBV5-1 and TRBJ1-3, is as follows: KAGVTQTPRYLIKTRGQQVTLSCSPISGHRSVSWYQQTPGQGLQFLFEYFSETQRNKGNFPGRFSGRQFSNSRSEMNVSTLELGDSALYLCASSLEGMGGNTIYFGEGSWLTVV.

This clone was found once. The CDR3 here is CASTALSGNTIYF. The CDR3 DNA sequence: TGTGCCAGCACCGCCCTCTCTGGAAACACCATATATTTT. The genes are TRBV6-5 and TRBJ1-3; D gene unclear. The CDR3 consists of 13 residues. V shed 7 bases and J shed 0 bases, with 7 bases lying between them. Germline loops: CDR1 MNHEY, CDR2 SVGAGI.

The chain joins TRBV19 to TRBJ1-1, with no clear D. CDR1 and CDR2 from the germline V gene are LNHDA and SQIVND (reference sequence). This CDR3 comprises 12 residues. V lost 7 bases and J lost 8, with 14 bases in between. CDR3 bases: TGTGCCAGTACCAGTAACACCAGAGAAGCTTTCTTT. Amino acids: CASTSNTREAFF.

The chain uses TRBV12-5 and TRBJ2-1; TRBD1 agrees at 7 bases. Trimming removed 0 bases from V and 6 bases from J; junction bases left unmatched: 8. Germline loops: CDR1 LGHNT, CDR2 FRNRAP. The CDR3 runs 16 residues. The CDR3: CASGLVLRQGSNEQFF. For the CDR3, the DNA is TGTGCTAGTGGTTTGGTATTGAGACAGGGCTCCAATGAGCAGTTCTTC.

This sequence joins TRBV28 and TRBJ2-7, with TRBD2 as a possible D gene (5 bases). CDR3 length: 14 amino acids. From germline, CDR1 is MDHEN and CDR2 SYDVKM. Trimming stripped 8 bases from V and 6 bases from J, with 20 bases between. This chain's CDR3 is CASGLLGRDPEQYF. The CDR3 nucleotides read TGTGCCAGCGGGTTACTAGGACGAGATCCCGAGCAGTACTTC.

In nucleotides, the CDR3 is TGTGCCAGCAGCCTTGATCAGGGAAGGCCAAAGAAGACCCAGTACTTC. Translation gives CASSLDQGRPKKTQYF. V usage is TRBV5-4 and J usage is TRBJ2-5, with D tentatively TRBD1 (5 bases). With 4 bases removed from V and 6 bases from J, the gap between germline ends came to 22 bases. CDR3 size: 16 residues. The germline CDR1 and CDR2 sequences are SGHNT and YYREEE (reference sequence). The full variable domain, rest sourced from reference TRBV5-4 and TRBJ2-5, is ETGVTQSPTHLIKTRGQQVTLRCSSQSGHNTVSWYQQALGQGPQFIFQYYREEENGRGNFPPRFSGLQFPNYSSELNVNALELDDSALYLCASSLDQGRPKKTQYFGPGTRLLVL.

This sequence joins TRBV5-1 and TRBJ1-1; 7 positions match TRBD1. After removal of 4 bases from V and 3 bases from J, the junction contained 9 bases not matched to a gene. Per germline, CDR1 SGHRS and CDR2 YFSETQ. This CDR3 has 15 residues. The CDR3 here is CASSPQQGRYTEAFF. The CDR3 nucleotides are TGCGCCAGCAGCCCCCAACAGGGGAGGTACACTGAAGCTTTCTTT.

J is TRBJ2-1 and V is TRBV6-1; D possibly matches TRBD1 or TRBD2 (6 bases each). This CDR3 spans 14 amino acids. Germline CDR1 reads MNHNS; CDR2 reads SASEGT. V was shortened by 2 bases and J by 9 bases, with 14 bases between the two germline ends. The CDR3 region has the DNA TGTGCCAGCAGTGAAATTATGGGGGGCGGTGAGCAGTTCTTC. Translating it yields CASSEIMGGGEQFF.

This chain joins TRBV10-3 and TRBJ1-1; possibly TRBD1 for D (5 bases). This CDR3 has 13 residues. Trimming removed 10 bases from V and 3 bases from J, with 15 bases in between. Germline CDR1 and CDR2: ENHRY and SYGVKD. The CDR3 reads CASEGTGYTEAFF. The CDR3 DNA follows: TGTGCCAGCGAGGGGACGGGCTACACTGAAGCTTTCTTT.

Here the CDR3 reads CASSTYPNQPQHF. The CDR3 region has the DNA TGTGCCAGTAGTACGTACCCGAATCAGCCCCAGCATTTT. The rearrangement uses TRBV19 and TRBJ1-5; unclear D gene. Germline loops: CDR1 LNHDA, CDR2 SQIVND (reference sequence). Between the trimmed V and J ends, which lost 4 bases and 4 bases, there was a span of 8 bases. CDR3 length: 13 amino acids.

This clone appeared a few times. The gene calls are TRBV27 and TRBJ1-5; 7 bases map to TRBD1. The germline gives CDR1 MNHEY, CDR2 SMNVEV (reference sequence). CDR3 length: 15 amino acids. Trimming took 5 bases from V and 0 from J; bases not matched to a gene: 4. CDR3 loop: CASSRQGSSNQPQHF. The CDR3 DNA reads TGTGCCAGCAGTAGACAGGGTTCTAGCAATCAGCCCCAGCATTTT.

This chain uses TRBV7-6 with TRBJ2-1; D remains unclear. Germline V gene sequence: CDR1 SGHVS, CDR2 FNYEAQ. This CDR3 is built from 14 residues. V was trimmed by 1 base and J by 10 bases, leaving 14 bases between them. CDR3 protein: CASSLEWISKEQFF. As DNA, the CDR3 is TGTGCCAGCAGCTTAGAATGGATCTCCAAGGAGCAGTTCTTC.

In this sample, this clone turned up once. CDR3 in DNA: TGTGCCAGCAGCTTAGGGTCGCCCTACAATGAGCAGTTCTTC. Translation gives CASSLGSPYNEQFF. The gene calls are TRBV7-2 and TRBJ2-1; no clear D. CDR3 size: 14 residues. Germline V gene data show CDR1 as SGHTA and CDR2 as FQGNSA. V shed 1 base and J shed 2 bases, with 6 bases lying between them.

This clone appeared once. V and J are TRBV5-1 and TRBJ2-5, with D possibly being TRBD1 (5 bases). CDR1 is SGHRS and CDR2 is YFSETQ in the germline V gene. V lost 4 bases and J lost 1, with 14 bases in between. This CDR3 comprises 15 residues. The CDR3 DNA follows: TGCGCCAGCAGCCGGAGAGGCAGGGCCCAAGAGACCCAGTACTTC. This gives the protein CASSRRGRAQETQYF.

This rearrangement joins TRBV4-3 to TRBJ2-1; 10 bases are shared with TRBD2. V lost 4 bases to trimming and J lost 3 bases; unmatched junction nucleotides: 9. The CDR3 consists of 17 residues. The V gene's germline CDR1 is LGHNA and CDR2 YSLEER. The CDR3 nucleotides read TGCGCCAGCAGCCGGATTGTAGCGGGAGGTTACTACAATGAGCAGTTCTTC. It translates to CASSRIVAGGYYNEQFF.